This T cell receptor beta chain originates from a study of CD8 T cells in Susac syndrome. With regard to this clonotype: Antigen specificity is unknown. A read error is likely, as this CDR3 ends without the conserved phenylalanine or tryptophan.

Each Susac syndrome patient had definite or probable disease by recently defined criteria. TEMRA cells were FACS-enriched, unlike CD8+ and CD4+ T cells, which were negatively isolated. Study results and caveats: TCR sequencing and HLA analysis covered a relatively small number of individuals.

Random-hexamer reverse transcription was applied to 0.5 to 1 ug RNA. By means of immunoSEQ multiplex PCR, TCR beta CDR3 spanning 54 Vbeta and 13 Jbeta underwent amplification. TCRdb recomputed calls from the immunoSEQ multiplex PCR reads with MiXCR, one row per CDR3 protein. The table has 55,000 to 75,000 distinct CDR3 sequences, around 93% seen once. The sequenced sample was CD4+ T cells from PBMCs. This receptor was taken from a human donor with Susac syndrome.

The CDR3: CSSMTGGVWEQYS. For the CDR3, the DNA is TGCAGTTCCATGACAGGGGGGGTCTGGGAGCAGTACTCC. V usage is TRBV20-1 and J usage is TRBJ2-7, with 9 nucleotides matching TRBD1. This CDR3 is 13 amino acids long. V lost 8 bases and J lost 7; bases outside the gene matches: 12. Germline values: CDR1 DFQATT, CDR2 SNEGSKA (reference sequence).